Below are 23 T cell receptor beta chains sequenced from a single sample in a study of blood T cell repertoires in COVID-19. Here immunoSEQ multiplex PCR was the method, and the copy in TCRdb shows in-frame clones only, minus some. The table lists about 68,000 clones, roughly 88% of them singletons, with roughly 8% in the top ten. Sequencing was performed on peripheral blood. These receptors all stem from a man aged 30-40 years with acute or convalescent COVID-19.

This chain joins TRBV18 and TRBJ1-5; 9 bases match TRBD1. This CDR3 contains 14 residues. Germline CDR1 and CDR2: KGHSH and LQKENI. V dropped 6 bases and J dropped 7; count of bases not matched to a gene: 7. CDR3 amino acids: CASSRDRAAQPQHF. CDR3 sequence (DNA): TGTGCCAGCTCGCGGGACAGGGCGGCACAGCCCCAGCATTTT.

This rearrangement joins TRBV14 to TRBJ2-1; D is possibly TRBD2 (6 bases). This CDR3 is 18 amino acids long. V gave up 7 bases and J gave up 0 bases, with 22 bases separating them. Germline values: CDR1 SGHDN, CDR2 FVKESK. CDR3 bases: TGTGCCAGCATAAGGCAGGTAGTGGAGGGTTCCTCCTACAATGAGCAGTTCTTC. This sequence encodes CASIRQVVEGSSYNEQFF.

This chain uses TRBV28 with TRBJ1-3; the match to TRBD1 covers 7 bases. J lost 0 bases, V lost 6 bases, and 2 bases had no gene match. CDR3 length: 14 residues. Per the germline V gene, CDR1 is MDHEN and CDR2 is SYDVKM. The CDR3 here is CASRNRGSGNTIYF. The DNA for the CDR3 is TGTGCCAGCAGAAACAGGGGCTCTGGAAACACCATATATTTT.

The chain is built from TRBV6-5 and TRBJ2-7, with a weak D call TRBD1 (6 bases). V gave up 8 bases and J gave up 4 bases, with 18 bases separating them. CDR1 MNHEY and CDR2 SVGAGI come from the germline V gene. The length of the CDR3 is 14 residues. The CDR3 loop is CASEVLETGYEQYF. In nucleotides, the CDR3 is TGTGCCAGCGAAGTCTTAGAGACAGGTTACGAGCAGTACTTC.

The CDR3 region has the DNA TGTGCCAGCACCCCTTGGGGGGGCAACACAGATACGCAGTATTTT. Protein sequence: CASTPWGGNTDTQYF. This chain connects TRBV28 to TRBJ2-3, with a weak D call TRBD2 (7 bases). This CDR3 has 15 residues. CDR1 is MDHEN, CDR2 SYDVKM, per germline. V shed 7 bases and J shed 2 bases, with 16 bases lying between them.

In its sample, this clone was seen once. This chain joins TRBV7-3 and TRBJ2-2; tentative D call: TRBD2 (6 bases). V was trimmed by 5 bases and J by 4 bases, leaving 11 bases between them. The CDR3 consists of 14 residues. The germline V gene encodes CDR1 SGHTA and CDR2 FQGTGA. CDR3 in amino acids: CASSETGGTGELFF. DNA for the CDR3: TGTGCCAGCAGCGAAACCGGGGGCACCGGGGAGCTGTTTTTT.

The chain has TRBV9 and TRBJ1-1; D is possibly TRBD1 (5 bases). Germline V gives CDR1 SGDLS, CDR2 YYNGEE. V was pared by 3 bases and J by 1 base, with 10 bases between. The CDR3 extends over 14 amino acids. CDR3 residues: CASSAQTANTEAFF. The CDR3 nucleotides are TGTGCCAGCAGCGCCCAGACAGCGAACACTGAAGCTTTCTTT.

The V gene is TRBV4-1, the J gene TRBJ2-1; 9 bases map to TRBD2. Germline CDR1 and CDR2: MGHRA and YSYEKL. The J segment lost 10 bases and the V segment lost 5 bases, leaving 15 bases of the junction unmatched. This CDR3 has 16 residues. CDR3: CASSSSVAGESGEQFF. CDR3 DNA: TGCGCCAGCAGCTCAAGCGTAGCGGGAGAATCTGGGGAGCAGTTCTTC.

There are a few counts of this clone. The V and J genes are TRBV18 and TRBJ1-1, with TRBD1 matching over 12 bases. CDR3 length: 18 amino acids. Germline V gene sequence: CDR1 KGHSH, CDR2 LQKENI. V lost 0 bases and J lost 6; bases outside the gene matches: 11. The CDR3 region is CASSPPGTGGAKTSEAFF. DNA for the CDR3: TGTGCCAGCTCACCACCGGGGACAGGGGGCGCGAAAACCTCTGAAGCTTTCTTT.

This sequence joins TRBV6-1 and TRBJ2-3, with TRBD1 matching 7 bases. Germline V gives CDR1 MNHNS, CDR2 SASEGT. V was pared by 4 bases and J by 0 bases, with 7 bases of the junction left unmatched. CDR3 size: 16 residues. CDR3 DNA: TGTGCCAGCAGTGTCAACAGGGGTACTAGCACAGATACGCAGTATTTT. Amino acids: CASSVNRGTSTDTQYF.

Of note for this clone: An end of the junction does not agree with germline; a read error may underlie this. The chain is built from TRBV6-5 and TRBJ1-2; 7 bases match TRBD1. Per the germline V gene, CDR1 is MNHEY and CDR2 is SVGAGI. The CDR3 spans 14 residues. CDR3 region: CASTYRGTFYGYTF. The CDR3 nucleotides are TGTGCCAGCACTTACAGGGGCACGTTCTATGGCTACACCTTC.

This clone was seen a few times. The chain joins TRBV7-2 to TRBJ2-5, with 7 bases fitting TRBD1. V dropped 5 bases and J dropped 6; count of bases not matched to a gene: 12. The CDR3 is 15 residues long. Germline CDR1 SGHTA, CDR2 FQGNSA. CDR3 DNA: TGTGCCAGCAGCGCCTTTGTAGGGGGCGTAAAGACCCAGTACTTC. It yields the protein CASSAFVGGVKTQYF. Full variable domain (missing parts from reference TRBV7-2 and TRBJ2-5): GAGVSQSPSNKVTEKGKDVELRCDPISGHTALYWYRQSLGQGLEFLIYFQGNSAPDKSGLPSDRFSAERTGGSVSTLTIQRTQQEDSAVYLCASSAFVGGVKTQYFGPGTRLLVL.

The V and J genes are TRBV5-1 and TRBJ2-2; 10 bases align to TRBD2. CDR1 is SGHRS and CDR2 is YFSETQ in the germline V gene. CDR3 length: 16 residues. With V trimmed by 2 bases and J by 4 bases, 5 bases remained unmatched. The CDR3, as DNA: TGCGCCAGCAGCTTTATAGCGGGAGGTAGCACCGGGGAGCTGTTTTTT. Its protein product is CASSFIAGGSTGELFF. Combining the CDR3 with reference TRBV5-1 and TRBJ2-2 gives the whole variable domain KAGVTQTPRYLIKTRGQQVTLSCSPISGHRSVSWYQQTPGQGLQFLFEYFSETQRNKGNFPGRFSGRQFSNSRSEMNVSTLELGDSALYLCASSFIAGGSTGELFFGEGSRLTVL.

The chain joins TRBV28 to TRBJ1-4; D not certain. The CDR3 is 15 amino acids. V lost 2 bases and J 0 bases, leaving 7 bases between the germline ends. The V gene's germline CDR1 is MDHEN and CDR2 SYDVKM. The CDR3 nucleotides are TGTGCCAGCAGTTTAATAGTGGCAACTAATGAAAAACTGTTTTTT. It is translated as CASSLIVATNEKLFF.

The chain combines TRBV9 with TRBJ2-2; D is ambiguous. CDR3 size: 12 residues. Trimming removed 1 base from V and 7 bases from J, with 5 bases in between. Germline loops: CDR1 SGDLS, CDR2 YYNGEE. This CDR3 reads CASSVRVGELFF. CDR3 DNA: TGTGCCAGCAGCGTACGGGTCGGGGAGCTGTTTTTT.

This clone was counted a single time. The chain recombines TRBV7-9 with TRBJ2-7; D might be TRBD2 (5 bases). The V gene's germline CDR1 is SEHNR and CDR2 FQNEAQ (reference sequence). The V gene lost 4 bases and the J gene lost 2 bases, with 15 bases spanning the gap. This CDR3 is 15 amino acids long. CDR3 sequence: CASSSGVGTTYEQYF. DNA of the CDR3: TGTGCCAGCAGCTCCGGGGTAGGTACTACCTACGAGCAGTACTTC. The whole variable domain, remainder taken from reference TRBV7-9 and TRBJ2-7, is DTGVSQNPRHKITKRGQNVTFRCDPISEHNRLYWYRQTLGQGPEFLTYFQNEAQLEKSRLLSDRFSAERPKGSFSTLEIQRTEQGDSAMYLCASSSGVGTTYEQYFGPGTRLTVT.

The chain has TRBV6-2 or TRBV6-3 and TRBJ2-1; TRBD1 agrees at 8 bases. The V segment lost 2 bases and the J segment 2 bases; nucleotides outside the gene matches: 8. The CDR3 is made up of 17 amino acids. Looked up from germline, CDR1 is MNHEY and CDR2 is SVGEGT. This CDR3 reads CASSYIVSDRAYNEQFF. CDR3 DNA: TGTGCCAGCAGTTACATCGTTTCGGACAGGGCCTACAATGAGCAGTTCTTC.

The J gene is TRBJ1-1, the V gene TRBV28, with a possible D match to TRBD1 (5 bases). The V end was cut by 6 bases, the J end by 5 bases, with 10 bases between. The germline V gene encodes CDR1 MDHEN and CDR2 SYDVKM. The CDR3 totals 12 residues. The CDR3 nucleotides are TGTGCCAGCAGGGCAGGGTTGACTGAAGCTTTCTTT. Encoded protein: CASRAGLTEAFF.

DNA of the CDR3: TGTGCCAGCAGTTTTAGCGGGACTTTCAATGAGCAGTTCTTC. Amino acids: CASSFSGTFNEQFF. The chain links TRBV27 to TRBJ2-1; TRBD2 matches 8 bases. Germline lookup yields CDR1 MNHEY and CDR2 SMNVEV (reference sequence). This CDR3 is built from 14 residues. V lost 3 bases and J lost 6; bases outside the gene matches: 4.

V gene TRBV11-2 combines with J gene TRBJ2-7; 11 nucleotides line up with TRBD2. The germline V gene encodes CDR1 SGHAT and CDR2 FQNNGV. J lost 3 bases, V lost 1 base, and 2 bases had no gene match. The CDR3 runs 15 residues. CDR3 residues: CASSLGLAGNYEQYF. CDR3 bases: TGTGCCAGCAGCTTAGGACTAGCGGGGAACTACGAGCAGTACTTC.

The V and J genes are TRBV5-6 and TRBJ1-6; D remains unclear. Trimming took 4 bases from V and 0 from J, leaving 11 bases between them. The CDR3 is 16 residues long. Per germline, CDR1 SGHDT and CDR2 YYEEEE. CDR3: CASSPTYGSYNSPLHF. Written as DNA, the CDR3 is TGTGCCAGCAGCCCAACCTATGGCTCCTATAATTCACCCCTCCACTTT.

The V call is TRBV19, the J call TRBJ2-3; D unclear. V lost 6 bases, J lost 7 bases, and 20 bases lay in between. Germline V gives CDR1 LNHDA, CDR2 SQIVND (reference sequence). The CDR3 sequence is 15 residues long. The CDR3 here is CASSRPGSRLNTQYF. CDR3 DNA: TGTGCCAGTAGCCGCCCCGGGTCCCGCCTCAATACGCAGTATTTT.

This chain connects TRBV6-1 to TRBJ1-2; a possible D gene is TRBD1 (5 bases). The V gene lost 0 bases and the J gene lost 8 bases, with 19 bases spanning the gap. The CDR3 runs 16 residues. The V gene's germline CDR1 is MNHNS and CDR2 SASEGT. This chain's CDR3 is CASSEALGADWSGYTF. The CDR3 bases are TGTGCCAGCAGTGAAGCGCTTGGGGCCGACTGGTCGGGCTACACCTTC.